Below are 26 T cell receptor beta chains sequenced from a single sample in a study of PD-L1 blockade in urothelial cancer. Assay: immunoSEQ multiplex PCR; the TCRdb copy retains only in-frame clones and omits some. The table shows tens of thousands of clones, with nearly 90% occurring only once. This material consisted of PBMCs, taken around atezolizumab (anti-PD-L1) treatment. These receptors came from a man in his 60s with urothelial cancer.

V and J are TRBV7-3 and TRBJ2-5; maybe TRBD1 (6 bases). Trimming pared 1 base from V and 2 bases from J, leaving 14 bases between. The length of the CDR3 is 16 residues. Per the germline V gene, CDR1 is SGHTA and CDR2 is FQGTGA. Here the CDR3 DNA reads TGTGCCAGCAGCTTAAATGGTCCGACAGGTCAAGAGACCCAGTACTTC. Protein: CASSLNGPTGQETQYF.

The chain couples TRBV7-9 to TRBJ2-4; 7 positions agree with TRBD1. CDR1 is SEHNR and CDR2 is FQNEAQ in the germline V gene (reference sequence). Trimming removed 4 bases from V and 0 bases from J; junction bases left unmatched: 9. The CDR3 spans 17 residues. This CDR3 reads CASSSPPGQIAKNIQYF. CDR3 sequence (DNA): TGTGCCAGCAGCTCCCCTCCGGGACAGATAGCCAAAAACATTCAGTACTTC.

The chain couples TRBV5-8 to TRBJ2-1, with 8 positions matching TRBD1. The CDR3 contains 16 residues. The J segment lost 2 bases and the V segment lost 0 bases, leaving 4 bases of the junction unmatched. Germline CDR1 is SGHTS and CDR2 is YDEGEE. The CDR3 nucleotides are TGTGCCAGCAGCTTGGGGACAGGGCTAGCCTACAATGAGCAGTTCTTC. Translation gives CASSLGTGLAYNEQFF.

DNA for the CDR3: TGTGCCAGCAGCCTGGGAACCGGGACCTATAATTCACCCCTCCACTTT. Translating gives CASSLGTGTYNSPLHF. This chain links TRBV5-6 with TRBJ1-6; D not resolved. The CDR3 covers 16 residues. Germline loops: CDR1 SGHDT, CDR2 YYEEEE. V gave up 4 bases and J gave up 2 bases, with 13 bases separating them.

V and J are TRBV5-1 and TRBJ1-3, with D possibly being TRBD1 (5 bases). This CDR3 region has 14 residues. Germline CDR1 SGHRS, CDR2 YFSETQ. The V gene lost 5 bases and the J gene lost 2 bases, with 11 bases spanning the gap. The CDR3 DNA reads as TGCGCCAGCAGTTCTGGGGGGACTGGAAACACCATATATTTT. Amino acids: CASSSGGTGNTIYF.

V and J are TRBV5-6 and TRBJ2-2; TRBD1 matches at 7 bases. The CDR3 totals 17 residues. Germline trimming cut 0 bases from V and 1 base from J; bases unmatched to any gene: 6. Germline V gene lookup returns CDR1 SGHDT and CDR2 YYEEEE. In nucleotides, the CDR3 is TGTGCCAGCAGCTTGGACTGGGGGACAGAGAACACCGGGGAGCTGTTTTTT. Translation: CASSLDWGTENTGELFF.

V is TRBV15 and J is TRBJ2-7; 7 bases fit TRBD1. V dropped 5 bases and J dropped 2; count of bases not matched to a gene: 9. CDR1 is LNHNV and CDR2 is YYDKDF in the germline V gene (reference sequence). This CDR3 is built from 15 residues. Written as DNA, the CDR3 is TGTGCCACCAGCGTAGGACAGGAGAGACCCTACGAGCAGTACTTC. Encoded protein: CATSVGQERPYEQYF.

This sequence joins TRBV29-1 and TRBJ2-5; 10 bases map to TRBD2. Trimming took 0 bases from V and 4 from J; bases not matched to a gene: 5. This CDR3 spans 15 amino acids. CDR1 SQVTM and CDR2 ANQGSEA come from the germline V gene. The CDR3 bases are TGCAGCGTTGAAGAGCCAAGCGGGGGGGGAGAGACCCAGTACTTC. As protein: CSVEEPSGGGETQYF.

The rearrangement uses TRBV7-3 and TRBJ1-1; TRBD1 matches at 8 bases. The CDR3 totals 14 residues. The V gene end was trimmed by 5 bases and the J gene end by 1 base; junction bases not matched to a gene: 3. CDR1 and CDR2 from the germline V gene are SGHTA and FQGTGA. The CDR3 coding sequence is TGTGCCAGCAGCCCACAGGGGGGGAACACTGAAGCTTTCTTT. This encodes CASSPQGGNTEAFF. The variable domain in full, with the rest retrieved from reference TRBV7-3 and TRBJ1-1, is GAGVSQTPSNKVTEKGKYVELRCDPISGHTALYWYRQSLGQGPEFLIYFQGTGAADDSGLPNDRFFAVRPEGSVSTLKIQRTERGDSAVYLCASSPQGGNTEAFFGQGTRLTVV.

The CDR3 DNA follows: TGTGCCAGCAGCCCGACGGGACTAGCACGGGAGACCCAGTACTTC. It encodes CASSPTGLARETQYF. This rearrangement joins TRBV5-6 to TRBJ2-5; 9 nucleotides agree with TRBD2. CDR1 is SGHDT and CDR2 is YYEEEE in the germline V gene. V shed 4 bases and J 5 bases; nucleotides not matched to a gene: 9. This CDR3 spans 15 amino acids.

The chain is built from TRBV7-9 and TRBJ1-4; the match to TRBD1 covers 7 bases. Per germline, CDR1 SEHNR and CDR2 FQNEAQ (reference sequence). The V and J ends lost 4 bases and 3 bases, in that order; junction bases with no gene match: 5. This CDR3 spans 15 amino acids. The CDR3: CASSSYQGANEKLFF. The CDR3 region has the DNA TGTGCCAGCAGCTCCTACCAGGGGGCTAATGAAAAACTGTTTTTT.

The CDR3 protein is CSAGTGGGNTIYF. The DNA of the CDR3 is TGCAGCGCTGGGACAGGGGGAGGAAACACCATATATTTT. V is TRBV29-1 and J is TRBJ1-3; 11 bases align to TRBD1. The V segment lost 7 bases and the J segment 4 bases; nucleotides outside the gene matches: 3. This CDR3 contains 13 residues. The V gene's germline CDR1 is SQVTM and CDR2 ANQGSEA.

The rearrangement joins TRBV7-2 to TRBJ2-3, with 11 bases lining up with TRBD2. The CDR3 covers 16 residues. Trimming removed 5 bases from V and 4 bases from J; junction bases left unmatched: 8. Germline CDR1 and CDR2: SGHTA and FQGNSA. In DNA, the CDR3 is TGTGCCAGCAGCGGATATAGCGGGGGGGCCCCAGATACGCAGTATTTT. It specifies CASSGYSGGAPDTQYF.

This clone was seen a single time. This chain joins TRBV14 and TRBJ2-3, with a possible D match to TRBD2 (6 bases). Per the germline V gene, CDR1 is SGHDN and CDR2 is FVKESK. The V end was cut by 1 base, the J end by 14 bases, with 16 bases between. The CDR3 extends over 13 amino acids. The CDR3 protein is CASSQVTEGRLYF. The CDR3 DNA reads TGTGCCAGCAGCCAAGTGACGGAGGGACGCTTGTATTTT.

CDR3 DNA: TGTGCCAGCAGCTCCTGGACAGGCCAGGGGTCCGGGGAGCTGTTTTTT. As protein: CASSSWTGQGSGELFF. The chain links TRBV7-3 to TRBJ2-2; TRBD1 aligns across 7 bases. CDR1 and CDR2 (germline): SGHTA, FQGTGA. V lost 4 bases to trimming and J lost 6 bases; unmatched junction nucleotides: 11. CDR3 length: 16 residues.

The chain recombines TRBV28 with TRBJ2-7, with a tentative D call TRBD1 (5 bases). This CDR3 contains 14 residues. Trimming cost V 2 bases and J 5 bases, with 13 bases left between them. Germline CDR1 MDHEN, CDR2 SYDVKM. The CDR3 nucleotides read TGTGCCAGCAGTTTAATTTCAGGGTCCAACGAGCAGTACTTC. As protein: CASSLISGSNEQYF.

This clone was detected a few times. This CDR3 is CASSRRGQGAYTEAFF. The CDR3 DNA reads TGTGCCAGCAGCCGGCGGGGACAGGGGGCTTACACTGAAGCTTTCTTT. The V call is TRBV7-3, the J call TRBJ1-1; 12 nucleotides align to TRBD1. The CDR3 extends over 16 amino acids. V lost 5 bases, J lost 3 bases, and 7 bases stayed unmatched. CDR1 SGHTA and CDR2 FQGTGA come from the germline V gene.

This chain joins TRBV30 and TRBJ2-2, with a tentative D call TRBD1 (6 bases). V gave up 7 bases and J gave up 8 bases, with 17 bases separating them. The CDR3 runs 13 residues. Germline V CDR1 and CDR2: GTSNPN, SVGIG (reference sequence). CDR3 in amino acids: CASRGHARGELFF. In DNA, the CDR3 is TGTGCCTCTCGGGGACACGCTAGGGGGGAGCTGTTTTTT.

This chain links TRBV4-3 with TRBJ2-3; D is undetermined. The CDR3 loop spans 15 amino acids. From germline, CDR1 is LGHNA and CDR2 YSLEER. V was shortened by 3 bases and J by 0 bases, with 10 bases between the two germline ends. Here the CDR3 reads CASSQAKTSTDTQYF. The CDR3 bases are TGCGCCAGCAGCCAGGCGAAGACAAGCACAGATACGCAGTATTTT.

The chain couples TRBV7-9 to TRBJ2-3; D is unresolved. The CDR3 sequence is 11 residues long. Germline lookup yields CDR1 SEHNR and CDR2 FQNEAQ (reference sequence). The V end lost 5 bases, the J end lost 4 bases, and 4 bases lay between the germline ends. As DNA, the CDR3 is TGTGCCAGCAGCCAATCAGATACGCAGTATTTT. Its translation is CASSQSDTQYF.

This clone was observed a single time. The V and J genes are TRBV2 and TRBJ1-5, with a possible D match to TRBD1 (6 bases). V was trimmed by 5 bases and J by 1 base, leaving 9 bases between them. Looked up from germline, CDR1 is SNHLY and CDR2 is FYNNEI. This CDR3 region has 14 residues. CDR3 coding DNA: TGTGCCAGCAGTCGGACAGCAAGCAATCAGCCCCAGCATTTT. This encodes CASSRTASNQPQHF.

The chain has TRBV7-9 and TRBJ1-4; TRBD1 matches 7 bases. Unmatched junction bases numbered 6, after V lost 10 bases and J lost 10 bases. Per the germline V gene, CDR1 is SEHNR and CDR2 is FQNEAQ (reference sequence). This CDR3 comprises 11 residues. CDR3 DNA sequence: TGTGCCATTGACAGGGATCTAAAACTGTTTTTT. This sequence encodes CAIDRDLKLFF.

The chain recombines TRBV11-2 with TRBJ2-5; D is perhaps TRBD2 (7 bases). The CDR3 is 15 residues long. V lost 3 bases and J lost 8, with 19 bases in between. Germline values: CDR1 SGHAT, CDR2 FQNNGV. DNA of the CDR3: TGTGCCAGCAGCTTGGAAGGTGGGGGGGCGTTAACCCAGTACTTC. Protein: CASSLEGGGALTQYF. Filled out from reference TRBV11-2 and TRBJ2-5, the complete variable domain reads EAGVAQSPRYKIIEKRQSVAFWCNPISGHATLYWYQQILGQGPKLLIQFQNNGVVDDSQLPKDRFSAERLKGVDSTLKIQPAKLEDSAVYLCASSLEGGGALTQYFGPGTRLLVL.

The CDR3 DNA reads TGTGCCACCAGCAGAGATTACGGGGAGAACTATGGCTACACCTTC. It specifies CATSRDYGENYGYTF. The chain uses TRBV15 and TRBJ1-2; the D is unclear. V dropped 0 bases and J dropped 2 bases, with 10 bases sitting between them. Germline V gene data show CDR1 as LNHNV and CDR2 as YYDKDF (reference sequence). The CDR3 loop spans 15 amino acids.

V and J are TRBV18 and TRBJ1-2; TRBD1 is a possible D gene (6 bases). This CDR3 region has 15 residues. Germline V gene data show CDR1 as KGHSH and CDR2 as LQKENI. Trimming removed 3 bases from V and 1 base from J, with 12 bases in between. The CDR3 nucleotides are TGTGCCAGCTCACCGGTGCAGGGGATTAACTATGGCTACACCTTC. Its protein is CASSPVQGINYGYTF.

This clone turned up a few times. V is TRBV5-4 and J is TRBJ2-5; 11 positions match TRBD2. From germline, CDR1 is SGHNT and CDR2 YYREEE (reference sequence). The V segment lost 1 base and the J segment 3 bases; nucleotides outside the gene matches: 8. This CDR3 spans 17 amino acids. CDR3 coding DNA: TGTGCCAGCAGCTTGTCCCCGGTTAGCGGGGGGGAAGAGACCCAGTACTTC. Its translation: CASSLSPVSGGEETQYF.